The entry below gives a single T cell receptor beta chain sequence along with its context. The data belong to a study of blood T cell repertoires in COVID-19. The overall study: Samples came from the United States, Italy and Spain, spanning acute and convalescent COVID-19. PBMCs, B-cell-depleted T cells, or T cells provided the cDNA or gDNA that made up the material.

As handled by the study authors: Nucleated cell counts were estimated from reference gene primer amplification. Libraries were prepared by immunoSEQ multiplex PCR; TCRdb keeps only in-frame clonotypes and omits some of them. That table is the source of V, J and clone size, and D and trimming were worked out from the DNA. The sample carries around 50,000 clones, about 79% recorded once. Per the germline V gene, CDR1 is GTSNPN and CDR2 is SVGIG (reference sequence). This CDR3 is built from 15 residues. V was clipped by 4 bases and J by 7 bases; unmatched bases: 8. This chain links TRBV30 with TRBJ1-6; 9 bases align to TRBD1. The receptor was isolated from a human donor in a cohort sampled during active COVID-19. The specimen sequenced was peripheral blood. DNA of the CDR3: TGTGCCTGGATCATACAGGGGGCCCTGAATTCACCCCTCCACTTT. This sequence encodes CAWIIQGALNSPLHF.